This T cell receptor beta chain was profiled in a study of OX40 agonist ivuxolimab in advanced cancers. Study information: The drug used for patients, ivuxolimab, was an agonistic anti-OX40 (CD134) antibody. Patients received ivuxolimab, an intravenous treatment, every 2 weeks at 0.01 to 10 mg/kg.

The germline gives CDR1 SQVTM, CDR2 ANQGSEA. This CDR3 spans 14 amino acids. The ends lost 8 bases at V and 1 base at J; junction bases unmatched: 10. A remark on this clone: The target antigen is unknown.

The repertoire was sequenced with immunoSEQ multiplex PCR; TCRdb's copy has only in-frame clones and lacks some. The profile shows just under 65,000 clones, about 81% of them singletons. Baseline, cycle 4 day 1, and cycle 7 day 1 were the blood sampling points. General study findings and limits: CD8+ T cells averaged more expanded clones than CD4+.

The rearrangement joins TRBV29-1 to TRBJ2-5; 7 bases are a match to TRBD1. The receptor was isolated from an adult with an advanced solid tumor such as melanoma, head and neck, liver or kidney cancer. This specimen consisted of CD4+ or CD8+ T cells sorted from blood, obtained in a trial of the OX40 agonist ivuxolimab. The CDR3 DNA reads TGCAGCACTAAGGGCACAGGGGTCCAAGAGACCCAGTACTTC. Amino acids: CSTKGTGVQETQYF.